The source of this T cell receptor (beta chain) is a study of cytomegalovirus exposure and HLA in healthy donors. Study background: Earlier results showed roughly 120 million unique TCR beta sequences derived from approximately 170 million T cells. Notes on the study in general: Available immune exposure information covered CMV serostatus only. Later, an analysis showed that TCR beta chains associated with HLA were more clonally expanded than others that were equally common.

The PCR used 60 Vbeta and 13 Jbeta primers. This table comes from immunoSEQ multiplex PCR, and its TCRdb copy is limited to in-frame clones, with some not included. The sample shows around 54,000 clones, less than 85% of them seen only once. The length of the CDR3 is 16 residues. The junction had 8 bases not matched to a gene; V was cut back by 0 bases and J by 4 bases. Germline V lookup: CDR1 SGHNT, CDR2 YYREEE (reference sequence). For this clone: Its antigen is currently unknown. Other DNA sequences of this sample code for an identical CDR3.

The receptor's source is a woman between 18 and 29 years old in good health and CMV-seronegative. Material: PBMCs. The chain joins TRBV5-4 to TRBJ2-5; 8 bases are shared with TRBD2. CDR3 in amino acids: CASSLAGGLAGETQYF. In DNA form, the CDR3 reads TGTGCCAGCAGCTTGGCCGGCGGGCTAGCGGGAGAGACCCAGTACTTC.